What follows describes a single TCR beta chain. Sequencing was performed with immunoSEQ multiplex PCR; in TCRdb, only in-frame clones are kept and a portion is missing. The table includes about 140,000 clones, 70% to 90% detected once. The sample is drawn from a study of Ad26.COV2.S vaccination and SARS-CoV-2 variants. In germline, CDR1 is MNHEY, CDR2 SMNVEV (reference sequence). With 2 bases removed from V and 7 bases from J, the gap between germline ends came to 6 bases. This CDR3 contains 12 residues. The material sequenced was peripheral blood, taken after recovery from COVID-19. The sequence derives from a human donor who had recovered from COVID-19. V is TRBV27 and J is TRBJ2-1; D is perhaps TRBD2 (5 bases). CDR3 protein: CASSLRGNEQFF. Written as DNA, the CDR3 is TGTGCCAGCAGTTTAAGAGGGAATGAGCAGTTCTTC.